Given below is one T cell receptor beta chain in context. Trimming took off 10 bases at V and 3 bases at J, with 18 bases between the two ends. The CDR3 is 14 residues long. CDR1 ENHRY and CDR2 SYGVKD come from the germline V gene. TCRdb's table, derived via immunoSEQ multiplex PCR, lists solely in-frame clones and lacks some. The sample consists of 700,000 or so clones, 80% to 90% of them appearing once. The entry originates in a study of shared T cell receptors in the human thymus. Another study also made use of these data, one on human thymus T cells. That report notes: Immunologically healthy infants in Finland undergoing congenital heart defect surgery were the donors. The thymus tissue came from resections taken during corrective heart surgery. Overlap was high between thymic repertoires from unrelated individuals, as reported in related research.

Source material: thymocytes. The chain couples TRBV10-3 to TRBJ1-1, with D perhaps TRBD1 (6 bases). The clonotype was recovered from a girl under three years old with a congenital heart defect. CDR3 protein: CATDTGKVDTEAFF. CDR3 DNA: TGTGCCACAGATACAGGGAAGGTTGACACTGAAGCTTTCTTT.